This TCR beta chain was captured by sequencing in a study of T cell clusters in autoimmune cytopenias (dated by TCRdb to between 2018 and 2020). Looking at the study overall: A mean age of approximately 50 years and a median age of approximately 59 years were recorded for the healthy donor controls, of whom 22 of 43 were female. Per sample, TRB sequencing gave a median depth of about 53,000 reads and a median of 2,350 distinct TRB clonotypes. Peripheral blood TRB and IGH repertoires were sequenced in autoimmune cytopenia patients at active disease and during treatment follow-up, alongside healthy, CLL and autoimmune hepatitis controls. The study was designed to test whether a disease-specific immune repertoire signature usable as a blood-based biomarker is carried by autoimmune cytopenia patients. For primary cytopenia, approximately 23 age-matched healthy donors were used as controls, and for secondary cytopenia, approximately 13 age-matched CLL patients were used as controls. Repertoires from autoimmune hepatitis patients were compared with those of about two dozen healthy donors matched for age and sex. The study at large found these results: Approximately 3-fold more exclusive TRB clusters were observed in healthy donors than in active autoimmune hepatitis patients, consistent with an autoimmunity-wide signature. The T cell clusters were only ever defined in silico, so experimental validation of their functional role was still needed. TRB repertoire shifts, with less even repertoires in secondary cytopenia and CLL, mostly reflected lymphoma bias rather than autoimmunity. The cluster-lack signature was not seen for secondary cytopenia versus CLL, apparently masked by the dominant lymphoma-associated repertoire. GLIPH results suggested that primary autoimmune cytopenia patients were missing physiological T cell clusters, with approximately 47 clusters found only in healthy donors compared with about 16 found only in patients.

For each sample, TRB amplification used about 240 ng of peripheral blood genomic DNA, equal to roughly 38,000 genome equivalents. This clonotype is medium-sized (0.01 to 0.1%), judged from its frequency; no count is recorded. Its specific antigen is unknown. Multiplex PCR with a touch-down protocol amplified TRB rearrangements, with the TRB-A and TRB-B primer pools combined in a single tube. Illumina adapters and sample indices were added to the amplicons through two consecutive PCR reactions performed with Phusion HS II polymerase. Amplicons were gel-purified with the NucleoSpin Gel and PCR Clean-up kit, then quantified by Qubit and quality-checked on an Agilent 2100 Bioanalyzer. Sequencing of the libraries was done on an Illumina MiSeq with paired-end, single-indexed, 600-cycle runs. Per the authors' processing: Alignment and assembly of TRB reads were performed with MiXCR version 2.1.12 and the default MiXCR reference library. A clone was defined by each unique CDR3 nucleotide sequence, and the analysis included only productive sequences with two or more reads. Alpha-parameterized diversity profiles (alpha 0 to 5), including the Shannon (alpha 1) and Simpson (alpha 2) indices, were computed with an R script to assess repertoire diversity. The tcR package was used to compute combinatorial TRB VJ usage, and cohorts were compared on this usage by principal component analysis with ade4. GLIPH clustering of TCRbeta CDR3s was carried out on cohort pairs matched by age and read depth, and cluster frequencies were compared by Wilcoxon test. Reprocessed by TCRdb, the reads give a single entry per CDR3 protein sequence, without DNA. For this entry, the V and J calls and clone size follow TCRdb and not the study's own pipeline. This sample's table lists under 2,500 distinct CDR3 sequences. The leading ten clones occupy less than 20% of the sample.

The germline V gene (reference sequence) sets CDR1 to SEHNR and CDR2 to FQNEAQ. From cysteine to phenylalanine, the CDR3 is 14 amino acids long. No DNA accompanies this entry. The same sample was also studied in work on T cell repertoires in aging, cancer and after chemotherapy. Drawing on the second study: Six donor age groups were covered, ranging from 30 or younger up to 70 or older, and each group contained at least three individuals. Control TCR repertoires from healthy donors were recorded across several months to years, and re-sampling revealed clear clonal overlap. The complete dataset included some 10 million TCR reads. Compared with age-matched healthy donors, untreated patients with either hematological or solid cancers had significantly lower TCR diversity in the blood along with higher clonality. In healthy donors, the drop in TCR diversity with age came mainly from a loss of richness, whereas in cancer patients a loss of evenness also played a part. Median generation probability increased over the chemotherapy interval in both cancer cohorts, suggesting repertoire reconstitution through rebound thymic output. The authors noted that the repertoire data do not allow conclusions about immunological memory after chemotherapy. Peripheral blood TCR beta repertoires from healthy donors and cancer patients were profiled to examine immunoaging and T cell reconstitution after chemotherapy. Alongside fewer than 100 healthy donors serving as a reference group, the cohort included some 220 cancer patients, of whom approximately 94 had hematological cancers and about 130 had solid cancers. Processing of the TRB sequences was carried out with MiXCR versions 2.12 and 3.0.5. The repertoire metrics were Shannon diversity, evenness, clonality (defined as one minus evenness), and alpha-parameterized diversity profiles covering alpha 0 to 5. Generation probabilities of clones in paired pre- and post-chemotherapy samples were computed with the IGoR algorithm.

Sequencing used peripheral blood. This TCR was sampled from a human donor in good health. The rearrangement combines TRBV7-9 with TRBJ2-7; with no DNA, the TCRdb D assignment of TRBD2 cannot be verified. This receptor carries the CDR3 CASSFGTNFYEQYF.